Shown below are 2 T cell receptor beta chains from a single sample sequenced in a study of PD-1 blockade in classical Hodgkin lymphoma. Measured with immunoSEQ multiplex PCR; TCRdb has only the in-frame clones, and not every one. Among some 93,000 clones listed, more than 90% were seen once. All patients relapsed after autologous stem cell transplantation, and brentuximab vedotin exposure varied. The sample in question was peripheral blood mononuclear cells (PBMCs), obtained at baseline. The receptors were sampled from a human donor with classical Hodgkin lymphoma.

The CDR3 region is CASGRGLKEQYF. The CDR3 nucleotides are TGTGCCTCTGGGAGGGGGCTCAAGGAGCAGTACTTC. The rearrangement uses TRBV25-1 and TRBJ2-5; possibly TRBD1 or TRBD2 for D (7 bases each). V lost 11 bases and J 11 bases, leaving 21 bases between the germline ends. In germline, CDR1 is MGHDK, CDR2 SYGVNS. This CDR3 has 12 amino acids.

This chain uses TRBV28 with TRBJ2-1; D tentatively reads TRBD1 or TRBD2 (6 bases each). This CDR3 is 16 amino acids long. V was clipped by 2 bases and J by 8 bases, with 19 bases between them. Per the germline V gene, CDR1 is MDHEN and CDR2 is SYDVKM. CDR3 in DNA: TGTGCCAGCAGTTTAAGGGGGGAGATTCGGAGCGATGAGCAGTTCTTC. Its translation: CASSLRGEIRSDEQFF.